One sample yielded the 9 T cell receptor beta chains listed below, sequenced in a study of control samples from healthy donors and cancer patients. This table comes from immunoSEQ multiplex PCR, and its TCRdb copy is limited to in-frame clones, with some not included. The sample holds 95,000 to 110,000 clones, around 88% seen once. Sequenced: PBMCs. The receptors here all came from a man in his sixties with lung cancer.

V usage is TRBV5-4 and J usage is TRBJ1-4, with D unresolved. Germline CDR1 is SGHNT and CDR2 is YYREEE (reference sequence). The V and J ends lost 4 bases and 4 bases respectively, with 14 bases between them. The CDR3 totals 15 residues. The CDR3 DNA reads as TGTGCCAGCAGCACGAAGGAGGCCCTTAATGAAAAACTGTTTTTT. Translated, it gives CASSTKEALNEKLFF.

The V gene is TRBV7-8, the J gene TRBJ1-1; D is unclear. This CDR3 comprises 11 residues. Germline V lookup: CDR1 SGHVS, CDR2 FQNEAQ. The V end lost 8 bases, the J end lost 1 base, and 5 bases lay between the germline ends. This CDR3 is CASWGNTEAFF. The CDR3 DNA reads as TGTGCCAGCTGGGGGAACACTGAAGCTTTCTTT.

The chain couples TRBV5-1 to TRBJ1-2; 11 bases align to TRBD1. The trim removed 0 bases at V and 2 bases at J, leaving 6 bases unmatched. Germline V lookup: CDR1 SGHRS, CDR2 YFSETQ. The CDR3 consists of 17 residues. The CDR3 sequence is CASSLGGTGGRNYGYTF. The DNA for the CDR3 is TGCGCCAGCAGCTTGGGAGGGACAGGGGGAAGGAACTATGGCTACACCTTC.

The gene calls are TRBV6-2 or TRBV6-3 and TRBJ2-2; D is unresolved. The CDR3 runs to 12 residues. Germline CDR1 and CDR2: MNHEY and SVGEGT. The V end was cut by 6 bases, the J end by 1 base, with 3 bases between. The CDR3 DNA is TGTGCCAGCAGCCGGAACACCGGGGAGCTGTTTTTT. Encoded protein: CASSRNTGELFF.

The rearrangement uses TRBV12-3 or TRBV12-4 and TRBJ1-1; D gene unclear. This CDR3 contains 12 residues. The V and J ends lost 2 bases and 4 bases respectively, with 5 bases between them. The CDR3 DNA reads TGTGCCAGCAGTTTATTCGGCACTGAAGCTTTCTTT. Amino acids: CASSLFGTEAFF.

This chain uses TRBV5-4 with TRBJ2-1; 7 bases agree with TRBD1. CDR1 and CDR2 from the germline V gene are SGHNT and YYREEE (reference sequence). The CDR3 spans 15 residues. Germline trimming cut 1 base from V and 9 bases from J; bases unmatched to any gene: 10. The CDR3 bases are TGTGCCAGCAGCTTGCTTTACTCTGGGACAGCTGAGCAGTTCTTC. As protein: CASSLLYSGTAEQFF.

This clone was recorded only once. This chain links TRBV30 with TRBJ1-1, with unresolved D. The CDR3 totals 15 residues. Looked up from germline, CDR1 is GTSNPN and CDR2 is SVGIG (reference sequence). With 2 bases removed from V and 5 bases from J, the gap between germline ends came to 18 bases. The CDR3 DNA reads as TGTGCCTGGAGTACTACGGACGGACTGGGGACTGAAGCTTTCTTT. Its translation: CAWSTTDGLGTEAFF.

This clone has only a few counts. The V gene is TRBV20-1, the J gene TRBJ2-7; TRBD2 matches 8 bases. This CDR3 has 14 amino acids. V lost 3 bases and J lost 2; bases outside the gene matches: 6. Per the germline V gene, CDR1 is DFQATT and CDR2 is SNEGSKA (reference sequence). CDR3 residues: CSASRGGDPYEQYF. CDR3 nucleotides: TGCAGTGCTAGTCGGGGGGGGGACCCCTACGAGCAGTACTTC.

V gene TRBV28 combines with J gene TRBJ1-1, with D perhaps TRBD1 (5 bases). Germline CDR1 MDHEN, CDR2 SYDVKM. Between the trimmed V and J ends, which lost 5 bases and 4 bases, there was a span of 17 bases. The CDR3 is 15 amino acids. In DNA, the CDR3 is TGTGCCAGCAGTCCCACTTCGGCAAGGGGCACTGAAGCTTTCTTT. This codes for CASSPTSARGTEAFF.